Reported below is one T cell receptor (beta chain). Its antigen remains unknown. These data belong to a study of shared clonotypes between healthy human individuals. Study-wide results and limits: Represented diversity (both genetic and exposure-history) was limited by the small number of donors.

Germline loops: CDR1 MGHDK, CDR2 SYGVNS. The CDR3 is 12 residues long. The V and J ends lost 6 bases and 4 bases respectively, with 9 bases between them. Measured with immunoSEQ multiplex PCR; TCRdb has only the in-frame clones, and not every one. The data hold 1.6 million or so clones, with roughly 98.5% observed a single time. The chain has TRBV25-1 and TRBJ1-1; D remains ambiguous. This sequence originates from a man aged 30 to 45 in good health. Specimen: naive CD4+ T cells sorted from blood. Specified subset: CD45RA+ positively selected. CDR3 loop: CASSRVGTEAFF. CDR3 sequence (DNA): TGTGCCAGCAGCCGGGTGGGCACTGAAGCTTTCTTT.